The 28 T cell receptor beta chains below all came from one sample that was sequenced in a study of cytomegalovirus exposure and HLA in healthy donors. PCR amplification relied on 60 Vbeta primers (plus 13 Jbeta primers). TCRdb's copy holds only in-frame clones and misses some; the assay was immunoSEQ multiplex PCR. The sample has more than 95,000 clones, 73% seen once. Sequenced material: PBMCs. All receptors derive from a man aged 55-75 years in good health and CMV-seropositive.

V is TRBV2 and J is TRBJ2-1; D unclear. Germline-derived CDR1 and CDR2 are SNHLY and FYNNEI. Trimming removed 6 bases at V and 6 bases at J, with 9 bases between. This CDR3 is built from 12 residues. This chain's CDR3 is CASRPTPNEQFF. The CDR3 nucleotides read TGTGCCAGCAGACCTACCCCCAATGAGCAGTTCTTC.

This clone was picked up one time. The CDR3 bases are TGTGCCAGCAGTTATCGGGACACTAAAGAGACCCAGTACTTC. As protein: CASSYRDTKETQYF. This sequence joins TRBV6-1 and TRBJ2-5, with a possible D match to TRBD1 (6 bases). V gave up 5 bases and J gave up 3 bases, with 13 bases separating them. The CDR3 runs to 14 residues. Germline-derived CDR1 and CDR2 are MNHNS and SASEGT.

The chain has TRBV6-6 and TRBJ1-1, with D unclear. Germline CDR1 and CDR2: MNHNY and SVGAGI (reference sequence). Trimming removed 5 bases from V and 3 bases from J, with 7 bases in between. The CDR3 is 12 residues long. The CDR3 region has the DNA TGTGCCAGCAGTAGCTTGGACACTGAAGCTTTCTTT. Its protein is CASSSLDTEAFF.

The rearrangement uses TRBV18 and TRBJ2-7, with a possible D match to TRBD1 (6 bases). Trimming stripped 3 bases from V and 8 bases from J, with 14 bases between. This CDR3 comprises 13 residues. The V gene's germline CDR1 is KGHSH and CDR2 LQKENI. The CDR3 region is CASSPRTDAKQYF. The CDR3 DNA is TGTGCCAGCTCACCTCGGACAGACGCAAAGCAGTACTTC. The entire variable domain, with the rest obtained from reference TRBV18 and TRBJ2-7, is as follows: NAGVMQNPRHLVRRRGQEARLRCSPMKGHSHVYWYRQLPEEGLKFMVYLQKENIIDESGMPKERFSAEFPKEGPSILRIQQVVRGDSAAYFCASSPRTDAKQYFGPGTRLTVT.

This clone was detected once. The chain carries TRBV6-6 and TRBJ1-1, with TRBD1 as a possible D gene (6 bases). Trimming stripped 6 bases from V and 8 bases from J, with 10 bases between. The CDR3 is made up of 11 amino acids. The germline V gene has CDR1 MNHNY and CDR2 SVGAGI (reference sequence). CDR3: CASSPGTEAFF. The CDR3 region has the DNA TGTGCCAGCAGCCCCGGGACAGAAGCTTTCTTT.

The rearrangement joins TRBV2 to TRBJ1-6; 7 bases are shared with TRBD1. With V trimmed by 6 bases and J by 7 bases, 9 bases remained unmatched. CDR1 SNHLY and CDR2 FYNNEI come from the germline V gene. This CDR3 region has 15 residues. The CDR3, as DNA: TGTGCCAGCAGAAGAGGTGGGACAGAAAATTCACCCCTCCACTTT. This translates into CASRRGGTENSPLHF.

The rearrangement uses TRBV6-6 and TRBJ1-3; TRBD1 might be the D (5 bases). Germline-derived CDR1 and CDR2 are MNHNY and SVGAGI (reference sequence). Trimming took 4 bases from V and 0 from J, leaving 7 bases between them. This CDR3 region has 14 residues. The CDR3 DNA follows: TGTGCCAGCAGTTTGACAGCCTCTGGAAACACCATATATTTT. It is translated as CASSLTASGNTIYF.

This clone was recorded a few times. The chain links TRBV11-2 to TRBJ2-7; the D is unclear. V was cut by 5 bases and J by 3 bases, with 17 bases left in between. Germline V gene lookup returns CDR1 SGHAT and CDR2 FQNNGV. This CDR3 is built from 15 residues. Here the CDR3 DNA reads TGTGCCAGCAGCCCCAGGTCCATCCTCGTCTACGAGCAGTACTTC. It codes for CASSPRSILVYEQYF.

This clone was counted only a few times. This chain joins TRBV19 and TRBJ2-1, with 10 bases lining up with TRBD1. CDR3 size: 13 residues. J lost 9 bases, V lost 6 bases, and 5 bases had no gene match. Germline assignment: CDR1 LNHDA and CDR2 SQIVND (reference sequence). DNA of the CDR3: TGTGCCAGTAGAGGACAGGGGGTTGCTGAGCAGTTCTTC. As protein: CASRGQGVAEQFF.

V and J are TRBV2 and TRBJ2-3, with D maybe TRBD1 (7 bases). Trimming pared 8 bases from V and 2 bases from J, leaving 11 bases between. The V gene's germline CDR1 is SNHLY and CDR2 FYNNEI. This CDR3 spans 13 amino acids. CDR3: CASQGGNTDTQYF. The CDR3 coding sequence is TGTGCCAGCCAGGGGGGAAACACAGATACGCAGTATTTT. The whole variable domain, remainder taken from reference TRBV2 and TRBJ2-3, is EPEVTQTPSHQVTQMGQEVILRCVPISNHLYFYWYRQILGQKVEFLVSFYNNEISEKSEIFDDQFSVERPDGSNFTLKIRSTKLEDSAMYFCASQGGNTDTQYFGPGTRLTVL.

The rearrangement links TRBV9 to TRBJ1-3; D is perhaps TRBD1 (5 bases). The ends were cut back, 0 bases at V and 9 bases at J, with 10 bases in the middle. The germline V gene encodes CDR1 SGDLS and CDR2 YYNGEE. The CDR3 runs to 13 residues. The CDR3 loop is CASSVEEGLTIYF. The CDR3 DNA reads TGTGCCAGCAGCGTAGAGGAGGGACTCACCATATATTTT.

In this sample, this clone turned up once. The chain uses TRBV19 and TRBJ2-7; TRBD2 matches 7 bases. The trim removed 7 bases at V and 6 bases at J, leaving 9 bases unmatched. The germline V gene encodes CDR1 LNHDA and CDR2 SQIVND (reference sequence). The CDR3 has 13 residues. CDR3 coding DNA: TGTGCCAGTAAGACGGACGGCGGGAGCGAGCAGTACTTC. This encodes CASKTDGGSEQYF.

The V gene is TRBV5-1, the J gene TRBJ1-1; 8 bases are shared with TRBD1. The CDR3 length is 15 residues. V dropped 4 bases and J dropped 1; count of bases not matched to a gene: 6. CDR1 and CDR2 (germline): SGHRS, YFSETQ. CDR3 amino acids: CASSVRQGSNTEAFF. CDR3 bases: TGCGCCAGCAGCGTCAGACAGGGGTCGAACACTGAAGCTTTCTTT.

This clone was counted once. V gene TRBV5-8 combines with J gene TRBJ2-2; tentatively, D is TRBD2 (6 bases). The V end was cut by 2 bases, the J end by 1 base, with 18 bases between. The CDR3 is 18 residues long. CDR1 is SGHTS and CDR2 is YDEGEE in the germline V gene. Here the CDR3 reads CASSFFGGAGGNTGELFF. The CDR3 bases are TGTGCCAGCAGCTTTTTCGGCGGGGCCGGGGGGAACACCGGGGAGCTGTTTTTT.

This clone has just a few counts. The chain links TRBV4-1 to TRBJ1-4, with D tentatively TRBD1 (5 bases). The CDR3 has 17 amino acids. CDR1 and CDR2 (germline): MGHRA, YSYEKL. The V gene lost 2 bases and the J gene lost 4 bases, with 17 bases spanning the gap. CDR3 region: CASSQLPAAGLNEKLFF. The CDR3 region has the DNA TGCGCCAGCAGCCAACTACCCGCGGCAGGGCTTAATGAAAAACTGTTTTTT.

This clone was seen just once. The rearrangement uses TRBV25-1 and TRBJ2-4, with no clear D. V dropped 0 bases and J dropped 0 bases, with 3 bases sitting between them. The CDR3 contains 14 residues. Germline V CDR1 and CDR2: MGHDK, SYGVNS. CDR3 amino acids: CASSEYGAKNIQYF. The CDR3 DNA reads TGTGCCAGCAGTGAATACGGAGCCAAAAACATTCAGTACTTC.

This chain joins TRBV7-3 and TRBJ2-2; maybe TRBD1 (6 bases). CDR3 size: 15 residues. V lost 1 base and J 6 bases, leaving 12 bases between the germline ends. Per the germline V gene, CDR1 is SGHTA and CDR2 is FQGTGA. CDR3 in DNA: TGTGCCAGCAGCTTAAAACAGGGAAGGGCCGGGGAGCTGTTTTTT. Amino acids: CASSLKQGRAGELFF.

In this sample, this clone turned up a few times. CDR3 protein: CASSATSDTEAFF. The CDR3 nucleotides read TGTGCCAGCAGCGCCACCAGCGACACTGAAGCTTTCTTT. This sequence joins TRBV7-3 and TRBJ1-1; D remains ambiguous. Trimming left V 5 bases short and J 3 bases short, with 10 bases between. CDR3 length: 13 amino acids. The germline V gene has CDR1 SGHTA and CDR2 FQGTGA.

This clone has just a few counts. The gene calls are TRBV18 and TRBJ2-7, with 8 positions matching TRBD2. V lost 3 bases, J lost 6 bases, and 7 bases stayed unmatched. The V gene's germline CDR1 is KGHSH and CDR2 LQKENI. The CDR3 contains 14 residues. CDR3 sequence (DNA): TGTGCCAGCTCACCGGGACTAGTCTCTCCCGAGCAGTACTTC. It encodes CASSPGLVSPEQYF.

The chain is built from TRBV7-2 and TRBJ2-3; maybe TRBD2 (6 bases). Germline CDR1 SGHTA, CDR2 FQGNSA. V lost 4 bases to trimming and J lost 4 bases, with 12 bases between them. The CDR3 is 14 residues long. The CDR3 loop reads CASSSAWGADTQYF. The CDR3 DNA is TGTGCCAGCAGCTCGGCCTGGGGGGCAGATACGCAGTATTTT.

This clone was counted once. The chain couples TRBV29-1 to TRBJ2-3, with 11 bases lining up with TRBD2. Germline V lookup: CDR1 SQVTM, CDR2 ANQGSEA. The CDR3 sequence is 16 residues long. The J segment lost 4 bases and the V segment lost 4 bases, leaving 10 bases of the junction unmatched. This chain's CDR3 is CSVGGPIAGGPDTQYF. For the CDR3, the DNA is TGCAGCGTTGGGGGTCCGATAGCGGGGGGGCCAGATACGCAGTATTTT.

Only a few counts were recorded for this clone. The chain links TRBV7-9 to TRBJ2-5, with 8 bases matching TRBD1. The CDR3 extends over 14 amino acids. V lost 5 bases and J lost 4; bases outside the gene matches: 6. CDR1 is SEHNR, CDR2 FQNEAQ, per germline (reference sequence). The CDR3 nucleotides read TGTGCCAGCAGCGCCGGACAGGGACGAGAGACCCAGTACTTC. This translates into CASSAGQGRETQYF.

The gene calls are TRBV19 and TRBJ1-1; 7 nucleotides line up with TRBD1. V shed 3 bases, J shed 3 bases, and the junction held 4 bases outside the gene matches. The CDR3 has 14 residues. Looked up from germline, CDR1 is LNHDA and CDR2 is SQIVND (reference sequence). In DNA form, the CDR3 reads TGTGCCAGTAGTATCACAGGGGAGGACACTGAAGCTTTCTTT. Protein: CASSITGEDTEAFF.

The chain uses TRBV12-5 and TRBJ1-5, with a tentative D call TRBD1 (5 bases). The V and J ends lost 6 bases and 5 bases respectively, with 11 bases between them. The CDR3 loop spans 13 amino acids. Germline lookup yields CDR1 LGHNT and CDR2 FRNRAP. This CDR3 is CASGAGEDQPQHF. The CDR3 DNA is TGTGCTAGTGGGGCGGGGGAGGATCAGCCCCAGCATTTT. Full variable domain (outside the CDR3, taken from reference TRBV12-5 and TRBJ1-5): DARVTQTPRHKVTEMGQEVTMRCQPILGHNTVFWYRQTMMQGLELLAYFRNRAPLDDSGMPKDRFSAEMPDATLATLKIQPSEPRDSAVYFCASGAGEDQPQHFGDGTRLSIL.

The chain recombines TRBV29-1 with TRBJ2-2; D remains ambiguous. Germline lookup yields CDR1 SQVTM and CDR2 ANQGSEA. V lost 8 bases to trimming and J lost 5 bases, with 9 bases between them. The CDR3 contains 11 residues. Here the CDR3 DNA reads TGCAGCACCTTGAGAACCGGGGAGCTGTTTTTT. It codes for CSTLRTGELFF.

This clone has a handful of counts. The V call is TRBV7-2, the J call TRBJ2-1; tentative D call: TRBD2 (5 bases). Germline assignment: CDR1 SGHTA and CDR2 FQGNSA. This CDR3 is 13 amino acids long. V was cut by 2 bases and J by 3 bases, with 5 bases left in between. This CDR3 reads CASSLTSYNEQFF. CDR3 sequence (DNA): TGTGCCAGCAGCTTAACTAGCTACAATGAGCAGTTCTTC.

The chain links TRBV28 to TRBJ1-3, with 10 bases fitting TRBD1. CDR3 length equals 13 residues. Germline V gene sequence: CDR1 MDHEN, CDR2 SYDVKM. The trim removed 7 bases at V and 7 bases at J, leaving 4 bases unmatched. This CDR3 reads CASIGDRGNTIYF. The DNA for the CDR3 is TGTGCCAGCATCGGGGACAGGGGTAACACCATATATTTT.

The chain employs TRBV27 and TRBJ1-2; D is unresolved. This CDR3 has 13 residues. Germline assignment: CDR1 MNHEY and CDR2 SMNVEV (reference sequence). V dropped 3 bases and J dropped 7 bases, with 12 bases sitting between them. CDR3 sequence reads: CASSFGSRSGYTF. CDR3 nucleotide sequence: TGTGCCAGCAGTTTCGGGAGTCGAAGTGGCTACACCTTC.